Below are 16 T cell receptor beta chains sequenced from a single sample in a study of T cell repertoires in aging, cancer and after chemotherapy. TCR beta rearrangements were amplified from peripheral blood genomic DNA. A mixed TRB-A/B primer pool amplified rearranged TRB by multiplex touch-down PCR. TCRdb re-called the multiplex PCR reads with MiXCR, one entry per CDR3 protein. The sample records about 5,000 distinct CDR3 sequences, roughly a third being singletons. Source material: blood. These receptors were obtained from a human donor with a blood cancer.

In this sample, this clonotype turned up a few times. The CDR3 loop reads CASSDPGFGNTEAFF. CDR3 sequence (DNA): TGTGCCAGCAGCGATCCAGGGTTCGGGAACACTGAAGCTTTCTTT. This sequence joins TRBV6-5 and TRBJ1-1; the D gene is possibly TRBD1 (5 bases). The V end was cut by 6 bases, the J end by 1 base, with 15 bases between. Germline CDR1 is MNHEY and CDR2 is SVGAGI. This CDR3 is built from 15 residues.

In its sample, this clonotype was seen a few times. The chain has TRBV12-3 or TRBV12-4 and TRBJ1-4; 7 positions match TRBD1. The CDR3 totals 16 residues. V lost 5 bases and J lost 7; bases outside the gene matches: 13. In nucleotides, the CDR3 is TGTGCCAGCAGTCCCCCGGGGAGGGGGCGCGCTGAAAAACTGTTTTTT. Translated: CASSPPGRGRAEKLFF.

This clonotype was counted only a few times. The J gene is TRBJ1-2, the V gene TRBV6-5; tentatively, D is TRBD1 (6 bases). The V gene lost 2 bases and the J gene lost 4 bases, with 14 bases spanning the gap. Germline loops: CDR1 MNHEY, CDR2 SVGAGI. This CDR3 comprises 15 residues. The CDR3 DNA reads as TGTGCCAGCAGTTACGAAGGGGGGAGTGGCTATGGCTACACCTTC. Its translation: CASSYEGGSGYGYTF.

This clonotype is medium-sized within its sample. This chain uses TRBV18 with TRBJ2-2; tentatively, D is TRBD2 (6 bases). The V end was cut by 0 bases, the J end by 7 bases, with 9 bases between. Germline-derived CDR1 and CDR2 are KGHSH and LQKENI. The CDR3 length is 14 residues. The CDR3 DNA reads as TGTGCCAGCTCACCACCAGGGAGGATCGGGGAGCTGTTTTTT. Protein: CASSPPGRIGELFF.

This chain links TRBV5-5 with TRBJ1-3, with TRBD1 matching 9 bases. J gave up 4 bases and V 3 bases, and 14 bases lay outside the gene matches. The CDR3 is 18 amino acids. Germline V gene data show CDR1 as SGHKS and CDR2 as YYEKEE (reference sequence). CDR3 residues: CASSSGQGINRGGNTIYF. CDR3 in DNA: TGTGCCAGCAGCTCGGGACAGGGAATTAATCGAGGAGGAAACACCATATATTTT.

This clonotype was recorded only once. The chain carries TRBV11-2 and TRBJ2-5; D is perhaps TRBD1 (5 bases). Germline CDR1 and CDR2: SGHAT and FQNNGV. This CDR3 has 14 amino acids. V was trimmed by 6 bases and J by 4 bases, leaving 15 bases between them. CDR3 in DNA: TGTGCCAGCAGACCTCGTTTAGGGGCAGAGACCCAGTACTTC. Translating it yields CASRPRLGAETQYF.

This clonotype qualifies as medium-sized. The V and J genes are TRBV29-1 and TRBJ1-4; TRBD1 is a possible D gene (6 bases). The CDR3 extends over 13 amino acids. Germline-derived CDR1 and CDR2 are SQVTM and ANQGSEA. V lost 5 bases, J lost 8 bases, and 15 bases lay in between. The CDR3 nucleotides are TGCAGCGTTCGTACAGGGCTTGGGGAAAAACTGTTTTTT. Its translation: CSVRTGLGEKLFF.

Within the sample, this clonotype is medium-sized (0.01 to 0.1%). The V and J genes are TRBV5-6 and TRBJ1-2; 8 nucleotides match TRBD1. From germline, CDR1 is SGHDT and CDR2 YYEEEE. V shed 7 bases and J 4 bases; nucleotides not matched to a gene: 9. CDR3 length: 14 residues. CDR3 sequence: CASALQGAAYGYTF. The CDR3 nucleotides read TGTGCCAGCGCGCTTCAGGGGGCAGCCTATGGCTACACCTTC.

This clonotype was detected only a few times. The rearrangement joins TRBV12-3 or TRBV12-4 to TRBJ2-7, with D possibly matching TRBD2 (7 bases). Trimming removed 5 bases at V and 2 bases at J, with 16 bases between. The CDR3 spans 15 residues. CDR3 in amino acids: CASSRRGGGAYEQYF. The DNA of the CDR3 is TGTGCCAGCAGTCGCAGGGGTGGGGGGGCCTACGAGCAGTACTTC.

V is TRBV19 and J is TRBJ1-3; D possibly corresponds to TRBD1 (5 bases). The CDR3 totals 15 residues. Germline values: CDR1 LNHDA, CDR2 SQIVND (reference sequence). V was pared by 3 bases and J by 7 bases, with 16 bases between. Here the CDR3 DNA reads TGTGCCAGTAGTATGGGGCCGGGGCTTCGGAACACCATATATTTT. Protein product: CASSMGPGLRNTIYF. Combining the CDR3 with reference TRBV19 and TRBJ1-3 gives the whole variable domain DGGITQSPKYLFRKEGQNVTLSCEQNLNHDAMYWYRQDPGQGLRLIYYSQIVNDFQKGDIAEGYSVSREKKESFPLTVTSAQKNPTAFYLCASSMGPGLRNTIYFGEGSWLTVV.

CDR3 protein: CASSYAGQEYGYTF. Written as DNA, the CDR3 is TGTGCCAGCAGTTACGCGGGACAGGAGTATGGCTACACCTTC. The chain combines TRBV6-5 with TRBJ1-2, with 8 bases lining up with TRBD1. The germline CDR1 and CDR2 sequences are MNHEY and SVGAGI. This CDR3 is 14 amino acids long. V lost 2 bases, J lost 5 bases, and 4 bases stayed unmatched.

A word on this clonotype: This may stem from a read error, because a much larger clone lies one nucleotide away. This chain uses TRBV15 with TRBJ2-5; a weak D match, TRBD2 (5 bases). CDR1 is LNHNV, CDR2 YYDKDF, per germline (reference sequence). This CDR3 region has 14 residues. V shed 0 bases and J shed 5 bases, with 10 bases lying between them. CDR3 nucleotides: TGTGCCACCAGCAGAGATCGGGGTTGGGAGACCCAGTACTTC. It is translated as CATSRDRGWETQYF.

This clonotype was observed a handful of times. The chain carries TRBV19 and TRBJ2-2; D perhaps matches TRBD1 (6 bases). The CDR3 sequence is 17 residues long. The V end lost 5 bases, the J end lost 6 bases, and 22 bases lay between the germline ends. CDR1 LNHDA and CDR2 SQIVND come from the germline V gene (reference sequence). The CDR3 DNA is TGTGCCAGTAGTTTTCCCACGGACAGCCTCCGGGCCGGGGAGCTGTTTTTT. Amino acid sequence: CASSFPTDSLRAGELFF.

V gene TRBV30 combines with J gene TRBJ1-2; D might be TRBD1 (5 bases). Trimming shortened V by 7 bases and J by 4 bases, and 16 bases separated the two germline ends. Germline CDR1 GTSNPN, CDR2 SVGIG (reference sequence). The length of the CDR3 is 13 residues. CDR3 loop: CALDKIEGYGYTF. The CDR3 DNA reads as TGTGCCTTGGACAAAATCGAGGGCTATGGCTACACCTTC. Together with reference TRBV30 and TRBJ1-2, the CDR3 gives the full variable domain: SQTIHQWPATLVQPVGSPLSLECTVEGTSNPNLYWYRQAAGRGLQLLFYSVGIGQISSEVPQNLSASRPQDRQFILSSKKLLLSDSGFYLCALDKIEGYGYTFGSGTRLTVV.

The CDR3 bases are TGCGCCAGCAGCACACCAGGGCATGAGCAGTTCTTC. It yields the protein CASSTPGHEQFF. This sequence joins TRBV5-1 and TRBJ2-1, with a tentative D call TRBD1 (5 bases). The CDR3 length is 12 residues. V lost 4 bases, J lost 8 bases, and 10 bases lay in between. The germline CDR1 and CDR2 sequences are SGHRS and YFSETQ. The variable domain in full, with the rest retrieved from reference TRBV5-1 and TRBJ2-1, is KAGVTQTPRYLIKTRGQQVTLSCSPISGHRSVSWYQQTPGQGLQFLFEYFSETQRNKGNFPGRFSGRQFSNSRSEMNVSTLELGDSALYLCASSTPGHEQFFGPGTRLTVL.

The chain combines TRBV20-1 with TRBJ2-5; a weak D match, TRBD2 (5 bases). The ends were cut back, 1 base at V and 5 bases at J, with 11 bases in the middle. The CDR3 totals 13 residues. Germline CDR1 is DFQATT and CDR2 is SNEGSKA (reference sequence). The CDR3 loop is CSARGRGAETQYF. In nucleotides, the CDR3 is TGCAGTGCTAGAGGTCGGGGAGCGGAGACCCAGTACTTC.